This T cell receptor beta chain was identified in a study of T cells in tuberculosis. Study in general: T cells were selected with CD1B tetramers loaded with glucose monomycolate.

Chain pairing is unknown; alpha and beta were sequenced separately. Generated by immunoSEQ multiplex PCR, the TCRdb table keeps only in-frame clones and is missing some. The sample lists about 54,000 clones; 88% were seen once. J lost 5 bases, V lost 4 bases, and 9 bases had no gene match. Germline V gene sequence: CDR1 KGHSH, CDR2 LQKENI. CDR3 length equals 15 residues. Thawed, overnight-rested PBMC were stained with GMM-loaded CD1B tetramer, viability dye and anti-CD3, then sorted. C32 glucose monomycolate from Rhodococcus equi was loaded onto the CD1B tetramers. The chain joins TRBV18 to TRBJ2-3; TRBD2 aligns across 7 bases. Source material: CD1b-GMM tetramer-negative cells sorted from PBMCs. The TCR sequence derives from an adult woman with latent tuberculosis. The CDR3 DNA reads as TGTGCCAGCTCACGGGCGGGAGTTCACCGAGATACGCAGTATTTT. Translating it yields CASSRAGVHRDTQYF.